These T cell receptor beta chains were read from a single sample in a study of OX40 agonist ivuxolimab in advanced cancers. Assay used: immunoSEQ multiplex PCR; TCRdb lists only in-frame clones, some missing. Of tens of thousands of clones listed, 84% are singletons. The sample consisted of CD4+ or CD8+ T cells sorted from blood, taken in a trial of the OX40 agonist ivuxolimab. These receptor sequences come from an adult with an advanced solid tumor such as melanoma, head and neck, liver or kidney cancer. Each CDR3 is given with its conserved first and last residue. D genes are given only for firm matches. The size field is filled for only some rows; it gives once, few, many or a size class.

j_gene | abundance | d_gene | v_gene | CDR3nt | CDR3aa
TRBJ2-7 | . | . | TRBV5-1 | TGCGCCAGCAGCTTGCGGGACGGACTCTACGAGCAGTACTTC | CASSLRDGLYEQYF
TRBJ2-5 | . | . | TRBV29-1 | TGCAGCGTAGCAGATTGGGTCCTAGAGACCCAGTACTTC | CSVADWVLETQYF
TRBJ1-5 | . | . | TRBV10-3 | TGTGCCATCAGTTCCGGGAGCCCTTATAGCAATCAGCCCCAGCATTTT | CAISSGSPYSNQPQHF
TRBJ1-2 | . | TRBD1 | TRBV5-1 | TGCGCCAGCAGCTTGGCCGGGGGGACAGATAATGGCTACACCTTC | CASSLAGGTDNGYTF
TRBJ1-2 | . | . | TRBV19 | TGTGCCAGTAGTATAGAAGGGTATGGCTACACCTTC | CASSIEGYGYTF
TRBJ2-7 | . | . | TRBV10-3 | TGTGCCATCAGTGAGGGATACGAGCAGTACTTC | CAISEGYEQYF
TRBJ2-4 | . | . | TRBV9 | TGTGCCAGCAGCGTAGGGGTAGCCAAAAACATTCAGTACTTC | CASSVGVAKNIQYF
TRBJ2-3 | once | TRBD2 | TRBV5-1 | TGCGCCAGCAGCTTTCTAGCGGGAGGCAGGGATACGCAGTATTTT | CASSFLAGGRDTQYF
TRBJ1-5 | . | . | TRBV30 | TGTGCCTGGAGCCTTCAGAGCGGCAATCAGCCCCAGCATTTT | CAWSLQSGNQPQHF
TRBJ1-1 | . | . | TRBV11-2 | TGTGCCAGCAGCTTAGAACAGCAAGGACGAGCTTTCTTT | CASSLEQQGRAFF
TRBJ2-5 | . | . | TRBV5-6 | TGTGCCAGCAGCTTGGTTCTGGGGAGGCGGGAGACCCAGTACTTC | CASSLVLGRRETQYF
TRBJ1-2 | . | TRBD1 | TRBV7-9 | TGTGCCAGCAGCAGTAAAAGGACAGGGACCAGCGGAAGCTATGGCTACACCTTC | CASSSKRTGTSGSYGYTF
TRBJ2-1 | . | TRBD2 | TRBV7-2 | TGTGCCAGCAGCTTAGAACTAGCGTTCGATGAGCAGTTCTTC | CASSLELAFDEQFF
TRBJ2-5 | . | TRBD1 | TRBV5-4 | TGTGCCAGCAGCTTGTCCGGGACAGCAAAAGAGACCCAGTACTTC | CASSLSGTAKETQYF
TRBJ2-3 | . | . | TRBV4-2 | TGTGCCAGCAGCCCTTCGGGGGGCAGCACAGATACGCAGTATTTT | CASSPSGGSTDTQYF
TRBJ1-2 | . | TRBD1 | TRBV2 | TGTGCCAGCAGTGAAAATAGGGGGCGCGTTAAAGGCTACACCTTC | CASSENRGRVKGYTF
TRBJ1-2 | . | . | TRBV19 | TGTGCCAGTAGTATAGATCGCTATGGCTACACCTTC | CASSIDRYGYTF
TRBJ2-5 | . | . | TRBV5-1 | TGCGCCAGCAGCTTGGGGCTAGCGCCTGAAGAGACCCAGTACTTC | CASSLGLAPEETQYF
TRBJ1-3 | . | . | TRBV4-3 | TGCGCCAGCAGCCCGAGACAGCCTGGAAACACCATATATTTT | CASSPRQPGNTIYF
TRBJ1-2 | . | TRBD1 | TRBV30 | TGTGCCTGGAGTGGACAGGGGCACGGCTACACCTTC | CAWSGQGHGYTF
TRBJ2-3 | . | . | TRBV6-6 | TGTGCCAGCAGTACCCTTTATGGGGCAAGCACAGATACGCAGTATTTT | CASSTLYGASTDTQYF
TRBJ1-2 | . | TRBD1 | TRBV7-9 | TGTGCCAGCAAACGGACAGGGCTGGGCTATGGCTACACCTTC | CASKRTGLGYGYTF
TRBJ2-2 | . | . | TRBV7-2 | TGTGCCAGCAGCTTAGGGGGCCGGGGGGAGCTGTTTTTT | CASSLGGRGELFF
TRBJ1-4 | few | . | TRBV4-1 | TGCGCCAGCAGCCGCGGGGGCCCCCTTCTTGGGATGGAAAAACTGTTTTTT | CASSRGGPLLGMEKLFF
TRBJ1-4 | . | . | TRBV6-1 | TGTGCCAGCAGCCGGCGAATCGGGGAAAAACTGTTTTTT | CASSRRIGEKLFF